This T cell receptor (beta chain) was captured by sequencing in a study of blood T cell repertoires in COVID-19. About the research overall: Specimens from acute and convalescent COVID-19 originated in the United States, Italy and Spain. PBMCs, B-cell-depleted T cells, or T cells were the source of the cDNA or gDNA that made up the material.

Seattle's cohort entered during active infection and was followed longitudinally. Only one count was recorded for this clone. As handled by the study authors: Nucleated cell number was recorded as an estimate derived from reference gene primer amplification. Assay used: immunoSEQ multiplex PCR; TCRdb lists only in-frame clones, some missing. The D gene and trimming were derived from the DNA, and the V and J assignments and clone size from that table. This sample has a few hundred thousand clones, with around 90% found just once. V trimming: 6 bases; J trimming: 3 bases; junction bases outside the gene matches: 3. The CDR3 has 13 amino acids. The V gene's germline CDR1 is SNHLY and CDR2 FYNNEI.

The specimen sequenced was peripheral blood. The chain carries TRBV2 and TRBJ2-5; 8 positions match TRBD1. This receptor was taken from a man aged 18 to 30 with COVID-19, enrolled during active disease. CDR3 residues: CASSGQGKETQYF. The CDR3 bases are TGTGCCAGCAGCGGACAGGGTAAAGAGACCCAGTACTTC. Looking up the rest from reference TRBV2 and TRBJ2-5 gives the full variable domain: EPEVTQTPSHQVTQMGQEVILRCVPISNHLYFYWYRQILGQKVEFLVSFYNNEISEKSEIFDDQFSVERPDGSNFTLKIRSTKLEDSAMYFCASSGQGKETQYFGPGTRLLVL.